A single sample gave rise to the 5 T cell receptor beta chains below, sequenced in a study of post-analysis software for immune sequencing data. The study's findings and limits: TRBV segments more frequent in patients than in controls numbered a few and included TRBV5-6, TRBV5-1 and TRBV20-1.

Unique molecular identifiers were carried by the TCR beta cDNA libraries. Using its own MiXCR run on the PCR reads, TCRdb lists one record per CDR3 protein. The table lists 170,000 or so distinct CDR3 sequences, about 30% of them singletons. Their antigen targets remain unknown. Sample: blood. The receptors originated from a girl aged 10 to 17 with multiple sclerosis.

This clonotype was detected only a few times. The CDR3 loop is CASSYLSDCRWEQYF. DNA of the CDR3: TGTGCCAGCAGTTATTTAAGTGACTGCCGATGGGAGCAGTACTTC. The chain recombines TRBV6-7 with TRBJ2-5; D perhaps matches TRBD2 (5 bases). TRBV6-7 is an ORF; its function is uncertain. Trimming cost V 3 bases and J 11 bases, with 22 bases left between them. This CDR3 has 15 amino acids.

This clonotype has a count of ten or more. The chain recombines TRBV20-1 with TRBJ2-1; perhaps D is TRBD1 or TRBD2 (5 bases each). The germline gives CDR1 DFQATT, CDR2 SNEGSKA (reference sequence). The CDR3 extends over 15 amino acids. V shed 6 bases and J shed 4 bases, with 19 bases lying between them. The CDR3: CSAEYPGPPYNEQFF. The CDR3 DNA is TGCAGTGCCGAGTACCCGGGACCTCCATACAATGAGCAGTTCTTC.

A remark on this clonotype: With a much larger clone just one base away, this may be a read error. The chain links TRBV5-1 to TRBJ2-7; D not certain. Germline V gives CDR1 SGHRS, CDR2 YFSETQ. This CDR3 is built from 15 residues. In nucleotides, the CDR3 is TGCGCCAGCAGCTTCGGGCAGAACTACCCCTACGAGCACTACTTC. Residues: CASSFGQNYPYEHYF.

The chain joins TRBV13 to TRBJ2-1, with 8 bases lining up with TRBD1. The V gene's germline CDR1 is PRHDT and CDR2 FYEKMQ (reference sequence). The CDR3 spans 17 residues. After removal of 4 bases from V and 8 bases from J, the junction contained 16 bases not matched to a gene. The CDR3 sequence is CASSWRRDRTLGDEQFF. Here the CDR3 DNA reads TGTGCCAGCAGCTGGCGCCGGGACAGGACTCTAGGGGATGAGCAGTTCTTC.

The chain employs TRBV20-1 and TRBJ2-2, with D perhaps matching TRBD1 (6 bases). The CDR3 consists of 13 residues. Germline V gene data show CDR1 as DFQATT and CDR2 as SNEGSKA (reference sequence). Trimming took 6 bases from V and 1 from J, leaving 9 bases between them. CDR3: CSALGQNTGELFF. The CDR3, as DNA: TGCAGTGCCCTGGGACAGAACACCGGGGAGCTGTTTTTT.